This record covers a single T cell receptor beta chain. In the original analysis: Amplification from reference gene primers served as the basis for estimated nucleated cell counts. Clones were sequenced by immunoSEQ multiplex PCR, and TCRdb holds only the in-frame ones, with some missing. The V and J calls and the clone size are those of that table, but D and trimming were determined from the DNA. The profile shows some 120,000 clones, roughly 92% of them singletons. This record belongs to a study of blood T cell repertoires in COVID-19. At the level of the study: Sites across the United States, Italy and Spain contributed samples from acute and convalescent COVID-19. T cells, B-cell-depleted T cells, or PBMCs supplied cDNA or gDNA.

Germline CDR1 and CDR2: MNHEY and SVGAGI. V shed 6 bases and J shed 12 bases, with 10 bases lying between them. This CDR3 spans 10 amino acids. The receptor comes from a man between 45 and 60 years old with COVID-19, enrolled during active disease. Material for sequencing was peripheral blood. This chain links TRBV6-5 with TRBJ2-3; D is undetermined. The CDR3 nucleotides read TGTGCCAGCAGGGCCTCTTCTCAGTATTTT. Amino acid sequence: CASRASSQYF.